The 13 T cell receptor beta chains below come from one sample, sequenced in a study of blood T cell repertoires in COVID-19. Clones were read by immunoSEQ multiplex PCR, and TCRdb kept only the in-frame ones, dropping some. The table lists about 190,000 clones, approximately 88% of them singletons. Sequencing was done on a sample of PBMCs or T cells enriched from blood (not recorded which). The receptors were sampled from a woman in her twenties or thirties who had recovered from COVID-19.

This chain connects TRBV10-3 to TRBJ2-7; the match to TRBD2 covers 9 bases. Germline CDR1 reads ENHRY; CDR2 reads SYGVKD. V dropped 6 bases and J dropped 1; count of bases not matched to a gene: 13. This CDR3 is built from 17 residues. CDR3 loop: CAISPTSGSVGSYEQYV. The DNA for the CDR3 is TGTGCCATCAGCCCCACTAGCGGGTCTGTTGGTTCCTACGAGCAGTACGTC.

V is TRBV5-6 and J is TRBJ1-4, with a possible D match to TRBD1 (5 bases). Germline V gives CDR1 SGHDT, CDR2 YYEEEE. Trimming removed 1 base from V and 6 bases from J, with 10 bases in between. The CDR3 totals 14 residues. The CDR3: CASSLNRRDEKLFF. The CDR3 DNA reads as TGTGCCAGCAGCTTGAACCGCAGGGATGAAAAACTGTTTTTT.

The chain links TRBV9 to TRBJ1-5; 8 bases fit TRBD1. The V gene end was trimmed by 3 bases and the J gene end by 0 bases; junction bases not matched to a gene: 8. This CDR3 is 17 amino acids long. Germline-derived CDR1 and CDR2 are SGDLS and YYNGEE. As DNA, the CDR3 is TGTGCCAGCAGCGAGGGGACAGGAACTTATAGCAATCAGCCCCAGCATTTT. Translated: CASSEGTGTYSNQPQHF.

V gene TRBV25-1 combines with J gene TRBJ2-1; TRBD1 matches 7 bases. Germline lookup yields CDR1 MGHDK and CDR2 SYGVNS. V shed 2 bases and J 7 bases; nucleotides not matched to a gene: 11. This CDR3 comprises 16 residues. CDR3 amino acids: CASSETTGFGGNEQFF. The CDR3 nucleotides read TGTGCCAGCAGTGAAACGACAGGGTTTGGCGGGAATGAGCAGTTCTTC.

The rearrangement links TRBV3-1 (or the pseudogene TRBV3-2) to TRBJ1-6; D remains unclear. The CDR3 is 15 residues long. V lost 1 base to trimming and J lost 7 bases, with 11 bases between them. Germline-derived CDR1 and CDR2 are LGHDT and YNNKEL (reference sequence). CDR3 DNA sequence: TGTGCCAGCAGCCAAGTTGTAACGACAAATTCACCCCTCCACTTT. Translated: CASSQVVTTNSPLHF.

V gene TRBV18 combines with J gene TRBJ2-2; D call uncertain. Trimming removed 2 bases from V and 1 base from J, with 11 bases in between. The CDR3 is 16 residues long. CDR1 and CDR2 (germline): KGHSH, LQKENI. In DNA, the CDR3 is TGTGCCAGCTCACCAAATCTAGGAGTGAACACCGGGGAGCTGTTTTTT. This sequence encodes CASSPNLGVNTGELFF.

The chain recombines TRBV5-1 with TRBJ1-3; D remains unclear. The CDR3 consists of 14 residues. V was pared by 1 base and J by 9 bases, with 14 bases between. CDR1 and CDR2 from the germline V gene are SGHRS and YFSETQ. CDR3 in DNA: TGCGCCAGCAGCTTGACTCTAGGTTTCAGCACCATATATTTT. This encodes CASSLTLGFSTIYF.

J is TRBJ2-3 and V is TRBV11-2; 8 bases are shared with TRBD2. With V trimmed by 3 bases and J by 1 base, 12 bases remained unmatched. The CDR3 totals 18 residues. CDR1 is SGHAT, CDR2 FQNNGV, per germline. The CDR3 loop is CASSFYTTSGSRTDTQYF. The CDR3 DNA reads TGTGCCAGCAGCTTTTATACCACCAGCGGGAGCCGCACAGATACGCAGTATTTT.

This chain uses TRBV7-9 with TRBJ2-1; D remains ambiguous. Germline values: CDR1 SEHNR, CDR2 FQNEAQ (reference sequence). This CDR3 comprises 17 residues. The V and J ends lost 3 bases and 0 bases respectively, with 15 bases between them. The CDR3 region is CASSLLPLTTSYNEQFF. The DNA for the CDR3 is TGTGCCAGCAGCTTGCTCCCTCTGACAACCTCCTACAATGAGCAGTTCTTC.

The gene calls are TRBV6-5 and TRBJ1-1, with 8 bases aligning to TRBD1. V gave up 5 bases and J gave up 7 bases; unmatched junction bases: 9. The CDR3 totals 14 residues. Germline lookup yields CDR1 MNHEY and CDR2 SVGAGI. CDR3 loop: CASSTYRGEIEAFF. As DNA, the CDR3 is TGTGCCAGCAGTACCTACAGGGGGGAAATTGAAGCTTTCTTT.

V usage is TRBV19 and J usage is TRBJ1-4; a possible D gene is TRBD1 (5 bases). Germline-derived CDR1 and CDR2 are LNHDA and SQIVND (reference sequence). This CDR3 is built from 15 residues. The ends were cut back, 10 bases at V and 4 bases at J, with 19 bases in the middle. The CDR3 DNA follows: TGTGCCACCGCGCTCATGGCAGGACATAATGAAAAACTGTTTTTT. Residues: CATALMAGHNEKLFF. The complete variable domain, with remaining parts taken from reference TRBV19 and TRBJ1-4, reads DGGITQSPKYLFRKEGQNVTLSCEQNLNHDAMYWYRQDPGQGLRLIYYSQIVNDFQKGDIAEGYSVSREKKESFPLTVTSAQKNPTAFYLCATALMAGHNEKLFFGSGTQLSVL.

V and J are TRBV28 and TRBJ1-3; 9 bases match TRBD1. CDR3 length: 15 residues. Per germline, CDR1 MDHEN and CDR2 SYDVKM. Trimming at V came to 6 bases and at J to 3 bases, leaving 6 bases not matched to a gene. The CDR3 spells CASSPQGAVGNTIYF. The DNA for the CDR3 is TGTGCCAGCAGCCCACAGGGGGCCGTTGGAAACACCATATATTTT.

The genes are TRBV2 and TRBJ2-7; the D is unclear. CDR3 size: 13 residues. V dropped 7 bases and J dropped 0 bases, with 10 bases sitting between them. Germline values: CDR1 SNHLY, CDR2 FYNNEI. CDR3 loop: CASIFSSSYEQYF. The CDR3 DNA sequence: TGTGCCAGCATATTTTCTAGCTCCTACGAGCAGTACTTC. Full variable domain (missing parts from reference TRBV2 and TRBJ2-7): EPEVTQTPSHQVTQMGQEVILRCVPISNHLYFYWYRQILGQKVEFLVSFYNNEISEKSEIFDDQFSVERPDGSNFTLKIRSTKLEDSAMYFCASIFSSSYEQYFGPGTRLTVT.